This T cell receptor beta chain was captured by sequencing in a study of cytomegalovirus exposure and HLA in healthy donors. About the research overall: The study's early data release held tens of millions of unique TCRs from HLA-typed donors.

In the case of this clone: The antigen is not known.

Everyone who donated was a healthy bone marrow donor. Notes on the study in general: Some V segments, including TRBV6-2 and TRBV6-3, were excluded as indistinguishable. It was in a later analysis that TCR association rates were seen to vary by HLA locus, highest for DRB1 and lowest for HLA-C.

Both 60 Vbeta primers and 13 Jbeta primers went into the PCR. The repertoire was sequenced with immunoSEQ multiplex PCR; TCRdb's copy has only in-frame clones and lacks some. The data hold roughly 110,000 clones, with around 72% observed a single time. V lost 2 bases to trimming and J lost 1 base, with 14 bases between them. The CDR3 extends over 16 amino acids. Germline V lookup: CDR1 MNHEY, CDR2 SMNVEV (reference sequence). The rearrangement uses TRBV27 and TRBJ1-1; D unresolved. The sample was PBMCs. The sequence was obtained from a woman in her thirties or forties in good health and CMV-seropositive. This CDR3 is CASSLNGVFQNTEAFF. CDR3 coding DNA: TGTGCCAGCAGTTTAAACGGGGTTTTCCAGAACACTGAAGCTTTCTTT.